Below are 10 T cell receptor beta chains sequenced from a single sample in a study of blood T cell repertoires in COVID-19. The assay was immunoSEQ multiplex PCR, and TCRdb's table has in-frame clones only and misses some. The profile shows 43,000 or so clones, about 83% of them singletons. The sample comprised peripheral blood. These receptors were taken from a woman aged 80 or over with acute or convalescent COVID-19.

The genes are TRBV11-1 and TRBJ1-1; TRBD1 aligns across 8 bases. With V trimmed by 5 bases and J by 5 bases, 10 bases remained unmatched. From germline, CDR1 is SGHAT and CDR2 FQDESV (reference sequence). The CDR3 extends over 15 amino acids. The CDR3 spells CASSQMDRVGTEAFF. In DNA form, the CDR3 reads TGTGCCAGCAGCCAGATGGACAGGGTGGGGACTGAAGCTTTCTTT. The full variable domain, completed using reference TRBV11-1 and TRBJ1-1, is EAEVAQSPRYKITEKSQAVAFWCDPISGHATLYWYRQILGQGPELLVQFQDESVVDDSQLPKDRFSAERLKGVDSTLKIQPAELGDSAMYLCASSQMDRVGTEAFFGQGTRLTVV.

The chain carries TRBV6-5 and TRBJ2-5; 7 bases agree with TRBD2. Trimming removed 0 bases from V and 5 bases from J; junction bases left unmatched: 3. This CDR3 is built from 14 residues. The germline CDR1 and CDR2 sequences are MNHEY and SVGAGI. CDR3 sequence (DNA): TGTGCCAGCAGTTACTCGTTTAGCGGGGAGACCCAGTACTTC. Translated, it gives CASSYSFSGETQYF.

The gene calls are TRBV7-9 and TRBJ1-5; the D gene is possibly TRBD1 (6 bases). Germline V gene lookup returns CDR1 SEHNR and CDR2 FQNEAQ (reference sequence). Trimming took off 5 bases at V and 3 bases at J, with 11 bases between the two ends. This CDR3 contains 14 residues. CDR3 sequence reads: CASSLDRPNQPQHF. CDR3 bases: TGTGCCAGCAGCCTTGACAGGCCCAATCAGCCCCAGCATTTT.

The genes are TRBV6-6 and TRBJ2-6; 9 bases map to TRBD2. CDR1 MNHNY and CDR2 SVGAGI come from the germline V gene (reference sequence). The CDR3 extends over 15 amino acids. The trim removed 11 bases at V and 3 bases at J, leaving 8 bases unmatched. In nucleotides, the CDR3 is TGTGCCGTGGGACTAGCTTTAGGTGGGGCCAACGTCCTGACTTTC. Its translation is CAVGLALGGANVLTF.

The V and J genes are TRBV29-1 and TRBJ2-3, with D uncertain. V was cut by 5 bases and J by 0 bases, with 9 bases left in between. This CDR3 spans 13 amino acids. Germline V lookup: CDR1 SQVTM, CDR2 ANQGSEA. The CDR3 sequence: CSVPYRSTDTQYF. The DNA of the CDR3 is TGCAGCGTTCCCTACCGTAGCACAGATACGCAGTATTTT.

This clone was found a few times. This chain uses TRBV18 with TRBJ1-3; D gene ambiguous. The CDR3 covers 14 residues. The V gene lost 6 bases and the J gene lost 0 bases, with 9 bases spanning the gap. Germline CDR1 is KGHSH and CDR2 is LQKENI. This CDR3 is CASSREVSGNTIYF. The CDR3 region has the DNA TGTGCCAGCTCTCGCGAGGTCTCTGGAAACACCATATATTTT.

The J gene is TRBJ2-5, the V gene TRBV5-1; D remains ambiguous. V lost 3 bases, J lost 5 bases, and 14 bases lay in between. Germline V gene data show CDR1 as SGHRS and CDR2 as YFSETQ. The CDR3 runs to 14 residues. CDR3 nucleotide sequence: TGCGCCAGCAGCTCGTCCAGTATGAGGGAGACCCAGTACTTC. Translation gives CASSSSSMRETQYF.

The chain couples TRBV5-6 to TRBJ1-1, with 9 bases matching TRBD1. The CDR3 is 12 residues long. After removal of 3 bases from V and 9 bases from J, the junction contained 3 bases not matched to a gene. In germline, CDR1 is SGHDT, CDR2 YYEEEE. CDR3 bases: TGTGCCAGCAGCTGGGGACAGGGCAAAGCTTTCTTT. This sequence encodes CASSWGQGKAFF.

This chain connects TRBV7-3 to TRBJ2-3; tentative D call: TRBD1 (6 bases). Germline V gives CDR1 SGHTA, CDR2 FQGTGA. The CDR3 consists of 13 residues. V was pared by 1 base and J by 8 bases, with 10 bases between. This chain's CDR3 is CASSLNRGGTQYF. The CDR3 nucleotides read TGTGCCAGCAGCTTAAATAGAGGGGGTACGCAGTATTTT.

The gene calls are TRBV5-1 and TRBJ1-5; TRBD1 agrees at 7 bases. The CDR3 is 14 residues long. CDR1 SGHRS and CDR2 YFSETQ come from the germline V gene. Trimming took 1 base from V and 4 from J; bases not matched to a gene: 2. CDR3 in DNA: TGCGCCAGCAGCTTGTCAGGGGGGAATCAGCCCCAGCATTTT. Translating gives CASSLSGGNQPQHF.